This T cell receptor (beta chain) was documented in a study of regulatory dendritic cells for organ transplantation (dated by TCRdb to the late 2010s). Some background on the complete study: The TCRbeta repertoires of sorted naive and memory CD4+ and CD8+ T cells were sequenced before and after allostimulation with regulatory or mature dendritic cells. Overall study outcomes, separate from this receptor: Of the resting subsets, the one holding the most alloreactive TCR clonotypes was memory CD8+ T cells. Sequencing was done in only a couple of subjects, and the authors reported considerable heterogeneity between individuals in the alloreactive memory CD8+ T cell pool. Allostimulation expanded memory CD8+ clones in both subjects, but regulatory dendritic cells appeared to induce more limited expansion than mature dendritic cells. Naive CD4+ and CD8+ T cells showed highly diverse repertoires, whereas memory cells were less diverse and memory CD8+ cells were the most oligoclonal.

In regard to this clone: The target of this receptor is not known. It has no much larger one-base neighbor in the sample; base qualities were not kept.

In the germline V gene, CDR1 corresponds to MGHDK and CDR2 to SYGVNS. Reading from cysteine to phenylalanine, the CDR3 counts 14 amino acids. Only the CDR3 DNA is retained, 42 bases long and in frame from the first base. The germline ends are 16 bases apart after V is trimmed by 4 bases and J by 6 bases. FACS was used to sort CD4+ or CD8+ cells into naive T cells, defined as CD45RA+, and memory T cells, defined as CD45RO+. Two healthy control subjects provided the T cells used for TCR sequencing. Unstimulated sorted T cell subsets were used as baseline controls for the mixed lymphocyte reactions. The Qiagen DNeasy Blood & Tissue Kit was used for extraction of genomic DNA. TCRbeta CDR3 regions were amplified by multiplexed two-step PCR using Vbeta-specific forward primers and Jbeta-specific reverse primers. Through the immunoSEQ service, TCRbeta libraries were sequenced on an Illumina instrument. Per the source publication's procedure: IMGT annotation was used to assign V, D and J genes, and synthetic CDR3 analogues were used to correct counts for multiplex PCR bias. The immunoSEQ Analyzer calculated repertoire clonality as one minus the normalized Shannon entropy. Clonal expansion was defined by Fisher's exact test with Benjamini-Hochberg false discovery rate control, using two-tailed P<0.01. Entries here come from immuneACCESS through TCRdb and include only in-frame sequences with V and J called. Some clones fail to appear in such tables; in the studies checked, an unresolved V gene covers under half of the shortfall, and the cause of the remainder is unknown. V and J calls and clone size are given by that table; D and trimming were obtained from the DNA. The sample yields fewer than 50,000 clones; under 95% were counted once. The ten largest clones add up to approximately 0.11% of the sample.

The sequence joins TRBV25-1 to TRBJ2-7; TRBD2 might be the D gene, on 6 matching bases. The origin of this receptor is a human donor in good health. Sequenced sample: naive CD8+ T cells from blood. The sample's cell subset or site, from its label and the paper: CD45RA+ naive T cells. The DNA reads TGTGCCAGCAGTGTCCGGGGGTGGGCTGTCGAGCAGTACTTC. It translates to CASSVRGWAVEQYF.